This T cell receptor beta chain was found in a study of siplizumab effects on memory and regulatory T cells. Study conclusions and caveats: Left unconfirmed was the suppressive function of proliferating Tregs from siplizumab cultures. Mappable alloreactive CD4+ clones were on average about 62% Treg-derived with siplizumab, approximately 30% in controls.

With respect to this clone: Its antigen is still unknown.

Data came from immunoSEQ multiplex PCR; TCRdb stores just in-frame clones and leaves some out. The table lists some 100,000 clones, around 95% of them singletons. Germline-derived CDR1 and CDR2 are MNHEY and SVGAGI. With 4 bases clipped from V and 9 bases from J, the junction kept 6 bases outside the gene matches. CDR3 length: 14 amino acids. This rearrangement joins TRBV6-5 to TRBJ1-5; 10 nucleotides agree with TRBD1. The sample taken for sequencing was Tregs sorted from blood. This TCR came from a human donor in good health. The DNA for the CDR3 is TGTGCCAGCAGTTGGGGGACAGGGGATCGGCCCCAGCATTTT. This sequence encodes CASSWGTGDRPQHF.